This T cell receptor beta chain was recorded in a study of T cell responses to AZD1222 COVID-19 vaccine. This table comes from immunoSEQ multiplex PCR, and its TCRdb copy is limited to in-frame clones, with some not included. The table shows 110,000 or so clones, with 91% occurring only once. Here the sequenced sample was peripheral blood, taken on day 0 of AZD1222 vaccination. The TCR originated in an adult in good health.

As DNA, the CDR3 is TGCAGCGTTCTAGGTCCCCCCGACTATGGCTACACCTTC. It codes for CSVLGPPDYGYTF. This chain joins TRBV29-1 and TRBJ1-2; D remains ambiguous. Germline CDR1 is SQVTM and CDR2 is ANQGSEA. The CDR3 has 13 amino acids. V dropped 5 bases and J dropped 3 bases, with 13 bases sitting between them. Filled out from reference TRBV29-1 and TRBJ1-2, the complete variable domain reads SAVISQKPSRDICQRGTSLTIQCQVDSQVTMMFWYRQQPGQSLTLIATANQGSEATYESGFVIDKFPISRPNLTFSTLTVSNMSPEDSSIYLCSVLGPPDYGYTFGSGTRLTVV.